These 31 T cell receptor beta chains were all obtained from the same sample, sequenced in a study of somatic mutations in cytotoxic T cells in rheumatoid arthritis. Assay: immunoSEQ multiplex PCR; the TCRdb copy retains only in-frame clones and omits some. The sample comprises tens of thousands of clones, about 84% of which are singletons, and roughly 3.2% rests with the top ten. The specimen was CD8+ T cells sorted from blood. The receptors shown here come from a man aged 40-49 years in good health.

DNA of the CDR3: TGTGCCAGCAGCCCCAGTAACCAGCCCCAGCATTTT. Amino acid sequence: CASSPSNQPQHF. This chain joins TRBV7-9 and TRBJ1-5, with D hard to call. Trimming pared 5 bases from V and 7 bases from J, leaving 9 bases between. Looked up from germline, CDR1 is SEHNR and CDR2 is FQNEAQ (reference sequence). There are 12 residues in the CDR3.

This CDR3 is CASSQETGPSTDTQYF. Here the CDR3 DNA reads TGCGCCAGCAGCCAAGAAACAGGGCCTAGCACAGATACGCAGTATTTT. This sequence joins TRBV4-3 and TRBJ2-3, with a possible D match to TRBD1 (6 bases). Trimming stripped 0 bases from V and 0 bases from J, with 10 bases between. This CDR3 comprises 16 residues. Germline V CDR1 and CDR2: LGHNA, YSLEER.

The chain uses TRBV7-8 and TRBJ2-1; weak D call: TRBD2 (5 bases). The CDR3 has 15 residues. CDR1 is SGHVS and CDR2 is FQNEAQ in the germline V gene. V lost 5 bases to trimming and J lost 6 bases, with 17 bases between them. CDR3: CASSPSPLDGNEQFF. CDR3 bases: TGTGCCAGCAGCCCTTCCCCACTAGACGGCAATGAGCAGTTCTTC.

V is TRBV7-2 and J is TRBJ1-4; TRBD1 matches 10 bases. The V gene's germline CDR1 is SGHTA and CDR2 FQGNSA. V was clipped by 5 bases and J by 6 bases; unmatched bases: 9. The CDR3 is made up of 16 amino acids. CDR3 in amino acids: CASSIGTGAQDEKLFF. The CDR3 nucleotides are TGTGCCAGCAGCATCGGGACAGGGGCTCAAGATGAAAAACTGTTTTTT.

This clone appeared once. V usage is TRBV6-1 and J usage is TRBJ2-7, with D tentatively TRBD1 or TRBD2 (5 bases each). Germline V gives CDR1 MNHNS, CDR2 SASEGT. The CDR3 length is 14 residues. The ends were cut back, 8 bases at V and 2 bases at J, with 16 bases in the middle. CDR3 sequence reads: CASAVGVETYEQYF. The CDR3 nucleotides read TGTGCCAGCGCGGTGGGGGTAGAAACCTACGAGCAGTACTTC.

The chain combines TRBV7-3 with TRBJ2-7, with 7 positions matching TRBD2. Germline-derived CDR1 and CDR2 are SGHTA and FQGTGA. J gave up 3 bases and V 2 bases, and 7 bases lay outside the gene matches. The CDR3 loop spans 15 amino acids. The CDR3 DNA is TGTGCCAGCAGCTTATACCCTAGCGGCCTCTACGAGCAGTACTTC. This sequence encodes CASSLYPSGLYEQYF.

The genes are TRBV27 and TRBJ2-3; 7 bases align to TRBD2. The germline CDR1 and CDR2 sequences are MNHEY and SMNVEV (reference sequence). The length of the CDR3 is 15 residues. V lost 4 bases to trimming and J lost 4 bases; unmatched junction nucleotides: 8. The CDR3 nucleotides are TGTGCCAGCAGTTCCCTCTTGGGGAGGGCAGATACGCAGTATTTT. Amino acid sequence: CASSSLLGRADTQYF.

This clone turned up a few times. The chain has TRBV4-1 and TRBJ2-2; 8 nucleotides agree with TRBD1. Trimming took 5 bases from V and 4 from J; bases not matched to a gene: 6. Germline CDR1 and CDR2: MGHRA and YSYEKL. This CDR3 is built from 15 residues. CDR3 coding DNA: TGCGCCAGCAGCAGTCCAGGGGGCAGCACCGGGGAGCTGTTTTTT. The encoded protein is CASSSPGGSTGELFF.

A single count supports this clone. This chain links TRBV28 with TRBJ2-1; D tentatively reads TRBD1 or TRBD2 (5 bases each). The CDR3 covers 15 residues. Trimming took off 8 bases at V and 0 bases at J, with 14 bases between the two ends. Germline lookup yields CDR1 MDHEN and CDR2 SYDVKM. CDR3 residues: CASLTRDRSYNEQFF. The DNA of the CDR3 is TGTGCCAGCCTTACTCGGGACCGCTCCTACAATGAGCAGTTCTTC.

The V call is TRBV4-1, the J call TRBJ1-4, with D hard to call. The V end was cut by 0 bases, the J end by 1 base, with 9 bases between. Looked up from germline, CDR1 is MGHRA and CDR2 is YSYEKL. CDR3 size: 16 residues. The CDR3 loop reads CASSQDRTETNEKLFF. The CDR3 region has the DNA TGCGCCAGCAGCCAAGATCGGACGGAAACTAATGAAAAACTGTTTTTT.

This chain uses TRBV19 with TRBJ2-2; no reliable D call. Trimming stripped 7 bases from V and 5 bases from J, with 5 bases between. This CDR3 has 11 amino acids. Germline V gene sequence: CDR1 LNHDA, CDR2 SQIVND (reference sequence). The CDR3, as DNA: TGTGCCAGTACCTTGACCGGGGAGCTGTTTTTT. Translating it yields CASTLTGELFF.

The chain combines TRBV11-3 with TRBJ2-1; 12 bases agree with TRBD2. The CDR3 is 18 amino acids. The V segment lost 0 bases and the J segment 5 bases; nucleotides outside the gene matches: 8. Germline loops: CDR1 SGHNT, CDR2 YENEEA. CDR3 nucleotide sequence: TGTGCCAGCAGCTTAGATTCGACTAGCGGGAGTTCCCACAATGAGCAGTTCTTC. It codes for CASSLDSTSGSSHNEQFF.

The J gene is TRBJ2-2, the V gene TRBV29-1; either TRBD1 or TRBD2 may supply D (5 bases each). Germline V gene lookup returns CDR1 SQVTM and CDR2 ANQGSEA. The CDR3 runs 14 residues. V was shortened by 3 bases and J by 4 bases, with 12 bases between the two germline ends. The CDR3 nucleotides read TGCAGCGTTGAGGGGACCGACTCCACCGGGGAGCTGTTTTTT. Its protein is CSVEGTDSTGELFF.

The V call is TRBV25-1, the J call TRBJ2-5; weak D call: TRBD1 (6 bases). Looked up from germline, CDR1 is MGHDK and CDR2 is SYGVNS. The CDR3 is made up of 16 amino acids. Between the trimmed V and J ends, which lost 3 bases and 7 bases, there was a span of 21 bases. The CDR3 nucleotides read TGTGCCAGCAGTGACCAACAGGGTTTTGGAGTGGGGACCCAGTACTTC. It is translated as CASSDQQGFGVGTQYF.

The table lists this clone with a few counts. This chain uses TRBV5-4 with TRBJ1-2, with D maybe TRBD1 (5 bases). CDR3 length: 14 residues. Trimming pared 1 base from V and 5 bases from J, leaving 12 bases between. Germline V gives CDR1 SGHNT, CDR2 YYREEE (reference sequence). The CDR3 DNA is TGTGCCAGCAGCTTGCCCCGGACACCATATGGCTACACCTTC. Its protein is CASSLPRTPYGYTF. Full variable domain (missing parts from reference TRBV5-4 and TRBJ1-2): ETGVTQSPTHLIKTRGQQVTLRCSSQSGHNTVSWYQQALGQGPQFIFQYYREEENGRGNFPPRFSGLQFPNYSSELNVNALELDDSALYLCASSLPRTPYGYTFGSGTRLTVV.

The chain uses TRBV4-1 and TRBJ1-5; D possibly corresponds to TRBD1 (6 bases). This CDR3 has 16 residues. Germline assignment: CDR1 MGHRA and CDR2 YSYEKL. V was trimmed by 4 bases and J by 5 bases, leaving 18 bases between them. The DNA for the CDR3 is TGCGCCAGCAGCCTCCGAGGGGGGGCCCTAGATCAGCCCCAGCATTTT. It translates to CASSLRGGALDQPQHF.

J is TRBJ1-2 and V is TRBV9; D is uncertain. With 0 bases removed from V and 8 bases from J, the gap between germline ends came to 8 bases. This CDR3 is built from 12 residues. Germline loops: CDR1 SGDLS, CDR2 YYNGEE. CDR3 region: CASSVGTIGYTF. CDR3 bases: TGTGCCAGCAGCGTAGGAACGATCGGCTACACCTTC.

This clone was observed a few times. The chain is built from TRBV14 and TRBJ2-2; perhaps TRBD2 as D (6 bases). Germline-derived CDR1 and CDR2 are SGHDN and FVKESK. The CDR3 runs 15 residues. The germline V and J ends were trimmed by 7 bases and 3 bases, with 15 bases remaining between them. The CDR3 here is CASKKMWGDTGELFF. The CDR3 region has the DNA TGTGCCAGCAAGAAGATGTGGGGGGACACCGGGGAGCTGTTTTTT.

In this sample, this clone turned up once. This chain connects TRBV10-2 to TRBJ2-3; 8 nucleotides line up with TRBD2. Germline CDR1 is WSHSY and CDR2 is SAAADI. Trimming at V came to 4 bases and at J to 6 bases, leaving 18 bases not matched to a gene. This CDR3 region has 18 residues. CDR3: CASSGRDTPREGRDTQYF. The CDR3 DNA reads TGCGCCAGCAGTGGCCGGGACACGCCACGGGAGGGCAGGGATACGCAGTATTTT.

This sequence joins TRBV6-4 and TRBJ2-7; D is possibly TRBD2 (6 bases). The CDR3 is 20 amino acids. Per the germline V gene, CDR1 is MRHNA and CDR2 is SNTAGT. V was clipped by 0 bases and J by 0 bases, with 24 bases between them. CDR3 protein: CASSDSPHWGVVKTSYEQYF. DNA for the CDR3: TGTGCCAGCAGTGACTCCCCCCATTGGGGGGTCGTAAAGACCTCCTACGAGCAGTACTTC.

This chain links TRBV28 with TRBJ2-7; 11 bases match TRBD2. V dropped 7 bases and J dropped 4; count of bases not matched to a gene: 6. Looked up from germline, CDR1 is MDHEN and CDR2 is SYDVKM. The CDR3 is 14 amino acids. The CDR3 bases are TGTGCCAGCACCTGGGGGACTAGCGGTTACGAGCAGTACTTC. Amino acids: CASTWGTSGYEQYF.

The chain joins TRBV27 to TRBJ2-7; no reliable D call. The CDR3 runs to 15 residues. Germline CDR1 reads MNHEY; CDR2 reads SMNVEV (reference sequence). Between the trimmed V and J ends, which lost 4 bases and 0 bases, there was a span of 13 bases. The CDR3 region has the DNA TGTGCCAGCAGTTGGTCCGGCGTAAGCTCCTACGAGCAGTACTTC. Protein sequence: CASSWSGVSSYEQYF.

V and J are TRBV6-5 and TRBJ1-1; tentative D call: TRBD1 (5 bases). The length of the CDR3 is 14 residues. Trimming pared 2 bases from V and 3 bases from J, leaving 10 bases between. Germline loops: CDR1 MNHEY, CDR2 SVGAGI. DNA of the CDR3: TGTGCCAGCAGTTACGGGGCCGGAGACACTGAAGCTTTCTTT. The encoded protein is CASSYGAGDTEAFF.

This chain joins TRBV27 and TRBJ2-7; TRBD1 or TRBD2 may be the D gene (5 bases each). V lost 9 bases and J lost 6, with 24 bases in between. Germline V gene sequence: CDR1 MNHEY, CDR2 SMNVEV (reference sequence). This CDR3 contains 15 residues. The CDR3 reads CARGWPSGPRGEQYF. CDR3 DNA sequence: TGTGCCAGGGGGTGGCCGTCGGGACCAAGGGGCGAGCAGTACTTC.

This clone is termed medium-sized. The rearrangement uses TRBV28 and TRBJ2-3, with D possibly called TRBD1 or TRBD2 (7 bases each). The CDR3 has 17 residues. Germline CDR1 and CDR2: MDHEN and SYDVKM. The V end lost 6 bases, the J end lost 5 bases, and 24 bases lay between the germline ends. CDR3 in amino acids: CASRPPPGRGLIDTQYF. The DNA for the CDR3 is TGTGCCAGCAGGCCTCCCCCGGGGAGGGGGCTTATAGATACGCAGTATTTT. Variable domain in full (rest from reference TRBV28 and TRBJ2-3): DVKVTQSSRYLVKRTGEKVFLECVQDMDHENMFWYRQDPGLGLRLIYFSYDVKMKEKGDIPEGYSVSREKKERFSLILESASTNQTSMYLCASRPPPGRGLIDTQYFGPGTRLTVL.

This clone was found a few times. The gene calls are TRBV2 and TRBJ2-7; 9 nucleotides line up with TRBD1. CDR1 is SNHLY and CDR2 is FYNNEI in the germline V gene. The CDR3 totals 15 residues. V was pared by 7 bases and J by 5 bases, with 12 bases of the junction left unmatched. CDR3 protein: CASNPPGQGVHEQYF. Written as DNA, the CDR3 is TGTGCCAGCAATCCCCCGGGACAGGGTGTCCACGAGCAGTACTTC.

This rearrangement joins TRBV18 to TRBJ1-1; D gene uncertain. The germline gives CDR1 KGHSH, CDR2 LQKENI. This CDR3 region has 15 residues. Trimming took 1 base from V and 4 from J, leaving 13 bases between them. The DNA of the CDR3 is TGTGCCAGCTCACCACTTGAGGGTCTAAGCACTGAAGCTTTCTTT. As protein: CASSPLEGLSTEAFF.

The rearrangement links TRBV7-9 to TRBJ2-5; D possibly uses TRBD1 or TRBD2 (5 bases each). The germline V gene encodes CDR1 SEHNR and CDR2 FQNEAQ (reference sequence). Trimming shortened V by 8 bases and J by 14 bases, and 9 bases separated the two germline ends. The CDR3 has 8 amino acids. Here the CDR3 reads CASGDEYF. The CDR3 DNA is TGTGCCAGCGGGGACGAATACTTC.

This clone occurred once. The chain employs TRBV29-1 and TRBJ2-5; D not resolved. V lost 1 base to trimming and J lost 3 bases, with 9 bases between them. Germline-derived CDR1 and CDR2 are SQVTM and ANQGSEA. CDR3 length: 13 amino acids. CDR3 DNA: TGCAGCGTTGAAGGGGGATGGGAAGAGACCCAGTACTTC. Translation gives CSVEGGWEETQYF.

The chain combines TRBV5-1 with TRBJ2-7, with TRBD1 identical over 9 bases. Germline lookup yields CDR1 SGHRS and CDR2 YFSETQ. CDR3 length: 14 residues. The ends lost 7 bases at V and 3 bases at J; junction bases unmatched: 8. The CDR3 spells CASEWGTGSYEQYF. CDR3 nucleotides: TGCGCCAGCGAGTGGGGGACAGGGAGCTACGAGCAGTACTTC.

The J gene is TRBJ1-1, the V gene TRBV28; tentatively, D is TRBD1 (6 bases). The CDR3 loop spans 10 amino acids. The ends were cut back, 8 bases at V and 10 bases at J, with 11 bases in the middle. Looked up from germline, CDR1 is MDHEN and CDR2 is SYDVKM. CDR3 bases: TGTGCCAGCGCCGAGGGGGGAGCTTTCTTT. Translation: CASAEGGAFF.